This T cell receptor (beta chain) was recovered during a study of cytomegalovirus exposure and HLA in healthy donors. The primer mix had 60 Vbeta and 13 Jbeta primers. Sequencing was performed with immunoSEQ multiplex PCR; in TCRdb, only in-frame clones are kept and a portion is missing. Among about 94,000 clones, about 74% were seen once, and the ten largest hold around 3.5%. Germline CDR1 is SGHTA and CDR2 is FQGNSA. Unmatched junction bases numbered 11, after V lost 5 bases and J lost 7 bases. This CDR3 has 17 residues. Sequencing used PBMCs. This clonotype originated in a man in his thirties or forties in good health and CMV-seronegative. The chain has TRBV7-2 and TRBJ2-1; 13 bases are shared with TRBD2. For the CDR3, the DNA is TGTGCCAGCAGCCCCCCAGCCGGGACTAGCGGGACGAATGAGCAGTTCTTC. This sequence encodes CASSPPAGTSGTNEQFF.